This T cell receptor beta chain was obtained from a study of blood T cell repertoires in COVID-19. The length of the CDR3 is 18 residues. V shed 3 bases and J 5 bases; nucleotides not matched to a gene: 13. Germline CDR1 and CDR2: LGHNA and YNFKEQ. The data were produced by immunoSEQ multiplex PCR, yet TCRdb's version contains in-frame clones alone and is incomplete. This sample has under 350,000 clones, with 85% to 90% found just once. What was sequenced was peripheral blood. The clonotype was recovered from a man aged 65 to 85 with acute or convalescent COVID-19. The V call is TRBV4-2, the J call TRBJ1-6; 7 nucleotides align to TRBD1. In DNA form, the CDR3 reads TGTGCCAGCAGCCACTTCAACTACTCTGACAGGGATAATTCACCCCTCCACTTT. Amino acids: CASSHFNYSDRDNSPLHF.